The TCR beta chain described here comes from a study of regulatory T cells in long-lasting Graves disease. This CDR3 is 15 amino acids long. In germline, CDR1 is SGHTA, CDR2 FQGNSA. V lost 5 bases, J lost 3 bases, and 17 bases lay in between. Combining iRepertoire HTBI primers with Arm-PCR of CDR3 regions, the authors built TCR beta libraries. TCRdb re-called the multiplex PCR reads with MiXCR, one entry per CDR3 protein. Found here are a few hundred thousand distinct CDR3 sequences, about 22% of them singletons; the top ten hold roughly 6.9%. This clonotype occurred a few times. Time point indicated: persistent/refractory GD, antithyroid drugs over 5 years with positive TRAb. The TCR library was made from RNA that had been extracted from PBMCs in TRIzol. EDTA tubes received around 9 milliliters of collected peripheral blood.

J is TRBJ2-7 and V is TRBV7-2; D is perhaps TRBD2 (6 bases). The receptor was isolated from a female donor with Graves disease. The specimen was peripheral blood mononuclear cells (PBMCs), collected when the disease was refractory, from a patient treated with antithyroid drugs. CDR3 bases: TGTGCCAGCAGCCCCGGGGGAACTACAGGCTACGAGCAGTACTTC. The encoded protein is CASSPGGTTGYEQYF.